The rows below give T cell receptor beta chains drawn from one sample of a study of blood T cell repertoires in COVID-19. TCRdb keeps only in-frame clones here, not all; method: immunoSEQ multiplex PCR. The data show under 200,000 clones, roughly 90% seen once. Sequenced sample: peripheral blood. The receptor source for this set is a woman aged 70-85 years with acute or convalescent COVID-19. Both conserved end residues are part of each CDR3. Each record gives: CDR3 DNA, CDR3 protein, D gene, clone size, V gene, J gene. The D gene is left open where the match is weak. Rows give clone size only sometimes, using once, few, many, or a class for an expanded clone.

DNA: TGTGCCAGCAGTTTCGAAGCCCCCAGAGCGGGGGGAACCTACGAGCAGTACTTC; CDR3: CASSFEAPRAGGTYEQYF; D: TRBD2; size: -; V: TRBV27; J: TRBJ2-7
DNA: TGTGCCAGCAGGTGGGGCAGGGGAGATACTGAAGCTTTCTTT; CDR3: CASRWGRGDTEAFF; D: -; size: -; V: TRBV3-1/TRBV3-2; J: TRBJ1-1
DNA: TGTGCCAGCGGCAGGGGTAGGGACTATGGCTACACCTTC; CDR3: CASGRGRDYGYTF; D: -; size: once; V: TRBV28; J: TRBJ1-2
DNA: TGTGCCAGCGGAGAATATAGCGGGAGGCAGTGGGAGCTGTTTTTT; CDR3: CASGEYSGRQWELFF; D: TRBD2; size: -; V: TRBV28; J: TRBJ2-2
DNA: TGTGCCAGCAGCTTGGCCTTCACTGAACCCCTCAGGGAGACCCAGTACTTC; CDR3: CASSLAFTEPLRETQYF; D: -; size: -; V: TRBV5-5; J: TRBJ2-5
DNA: TGTGCCAGCAGTGAAGCGTGGGGGGGCGCGTCCTATGGCTACACCTTC; CDR3: CASSEAWGGASYGYTF; D: -; size: -; V: TRBV2; J: TRBJ1-2
DNA: TGTGCCAGCAGTCCCACAGGGTGGGTCAATGAGCAGTTCTTC; CDR3: CASSPTGWVNEQFF; D: -; size: -; V: TRBV6-5; J: TRBJ2-1
DNA: TGTGCCAGCAGCCAAGATGGGCGTCTTGGAACTGGGGCCAACGTCCTGACTTTC; CDR3: CASSQDGRLGTGANVLTF; D: -; size: -; V: TRBV4-2; J: TRBJ2-6
DNA: TGTGCCAGCAGCCCCACAGGGAGCCGCTACGAGCAGTACTTC; CDR3: CASSPTGSRYEQYF; D: -; size: -; V: TRBV7-3; J: TRBJ2-7
DNA: TGTGCCAGCAAGGACAGGTCAGATACGCAGTATTTT; CDR3: CASKDRSDTQYF; D: TRBD1; size: -; V: TRBV12-3/TRBV12-4; J: TRBJ2-3
DNA: TGCGCCAGCAGTGCAGGGGGAGCTGGAAACACCATATATTTT; CDR3: CASSAGGAGNTIYF; D: TRBD1; size: few; V: TRBV10-1; J: TRBJ1-3
DNA: TGCGCCAGCAGCTTGGAAACAGGGACTACCTATGGCTACACCTTC; CDR3: CASSLETGTTYGYTF; D: -; size: -; V: TRBV5-1; J: TRBJ1-2
DNA: TGTGCCAGCAGCTTAACAGCCGATAATTCACCCCTCCACTTT; CDR3: CASSLTADNSPLHF; D: -; size: -; V: TRBV11-3; J: TRBJ1-6
DNA: TGTGCCAGCAGCCTAACTAGACTCCAAGAGACCCAGTACTTC; CDR3: CASSLTRLQETQYF; D: -; size: -; V: TRBV11-2; J: TRBJ2-5
DNA: TGTGCCAGCAGTTACCCCTACGGCTACACCTTC; CDR3: CASSYPYGYTF; D: -; size: -; V: TRBV6-2/TRBV6-3; J: TRBJ1-2
DNA: TGTGCCAGCACTCCCGACAGGGAGTATTCACCCCTCCACTTT; CDR3: CASTPDREYSPLHF; D: TRBD1; size: once; V: TRBV6-6; J: TRBJ1-6
DNA: TGTGCCAGCAGCGTAGAAGTAGAGTCCTCCTACAATGAGCAGTTCTTC; CDR3: CASSVEVESSYNEQFF; D: -; size: -; V: TRBV9; J: TRBJ2-1
DNA: TGTGCCAGCAGCTTAACAGGGGGCGTTGGCTACACCTTC; CDR3: CASSLTGGVGYTF; D: TRBD1; size: -; V: TRBV7-3; J: TRBJ1-2
DNA: TGTGCCAGCAGTTCAGAGCGGTACGAGCAGTACTTC; CDR3: CASSSERYEQYF; D: -; size: -; V: TRBV5-4; J: TRBJ2-7
DNA: TGTGCCAGCAGGCAGGGGAATACACTGAGTGAGCAGTACTTC; CDR3: CASRQGNTLSEQYF; D: -; size: -; V: TRBV2; J: TRBJ2-7
DNA: TGTGCCAGCAGTGAAATCCTTTTATCCTACGAGCAGTACTTC; CDR3: CASSEILLSYEQYF; D: -; size: -; V: TRBV6-1; J: TRBJ2-7
DNA: TGTGCCAGTAGTACGACAGGGGAATACGAGCAGTACTTC; CDR3: CASSTTGEYEQYF; D: TRBD1; size: -; V: TRBV19; J: TRBJ2-7
DNA: TGTGCCAGCAGCCGAAGTTCCGGGACAGCATCTAACTATGGCTACACCTTC; CDR3: CASSRSSGTASNYGYTF; D: TRBD1; size: -; V: TRBV3-1/TRBV3-2; J: TRBJ1-2
DNA: TGTGCCAGCTCACCCACGAGGTCAACTAATGAAAAACTGTTTTTT; CDR3: CASSPTRSTNEKLFF; D: -; size: once; V: TRBV18; J: TRBJ1-4
DNA: TGTGCCAGCAGCCTCGACACCTCTGGGAGAGAGACCCAGTACTTC; CDR3: CASSLDTSGRETQYF; D: -; size: -; V: TRBV3-1/TRBV3-2; J: TRBJ2-5
DNA: TGTGCCAGCTCCGCCACAGGGGCTGGAAACACCATATATTTT; CDR3: CASSATGAGNTIYF; D: TRBD1; size: -; V: TRBV18; J: TRBJ1-3
DNA: TGTGCCAGCAGCCCAGGGGGGCCCTTGCGAGAGACCCAGTACTTC; CDR3: CASSPGGPLRETQYF; D: -; size: -; V: TRBV28; J: TRBJ2-5
DNA: TGTGCCAGCAGTGAATATAGGGGAGGGGAAGCTTTCTTT; CDR3: CASSEYRGGEAFF; D: -; size: once; V: TRBV6-1; J: TRBJ1-1
DNA: TGTGCCACCAGTGACCCCAGGACAGGGGAAAAACTGTTTTTT; CDR3: CATSDPRTGEKLFF; D: TRBD1; size: -; V: TRBV24-1; J: TRBJ1-4
DNA: TGTGCCAGCAGCCTACTAGCGGGAGGGCCGGTTGAGCAGTTCTTC; CDR3: CASSLLAGGPVEQFF; D: TRBD2; size: -; V: TRBV11-2; J: TRBJ2-1
DNA: TGTGCCAGCAGCAGAAGACTAGCGGGGTTTGAAGAGGAGCTGTTTTTT; CDR3: CASSRRLAGFEEELFF; D: TRBD2; size: -; V: TRBV13; J: TRBJ2-2
DNA: TGTGCCAGCAGTGTCGTGTACACAGATACGCAGTATTTT; CDR3: CASSVVYTDTQYF; D: -; size: -; V: TRBV6-4; J: TRBJ2-3
DNA: TGTGCCAGCAGCAAAGTCCTAGCGGGAGGGAGTAATGAGCAGTTCTTC; CDR3: CASSKVLAGGSNEQFF; D: -; size: once; V: TRBV21-1; J: TRBJ2-1
DNA: TGTGCCAGCAGCTTAGGAGGGACCTACAATGAGCAGTTCTTC; CDR3: CASSLGGTYNEQFF; D: -; size: -; V: TRBV7-9; J: TRBJ2-1
DNA: TGTGCCAGCACCCCAGGGACAGGGAGCTCCTACGAGCAGTACTTC; CDR3: CASTPGTGSSYEQYF; D: TRBD1; size: -; V: TRBV27; J: TRBJ2-7
DNA: TGTGCCACCAGCAGAGCGCCGACAGGGGCGAAGAACACTGAAGCTTTCTTT; CDR3: CATSRAPTGAKNTEAFF; D: TRBD1; size: -; V: TRBV15; J: TRBJ1-1
DNA: TGTGCCAGCAGCCTCGGAGGGGCTCTTGGCACAGATACGCAGTATTTT; CDR3: CASSLGGALGTDTQYF; D: -; size: -; V: TRBV5-6; J: TRBJ2-3
DNA: TGTGCCACCAGTGACTCTACTAGCGGGGGACGATACAATGAGCAGTTCTTC; CDR3: CATSDSTSGGRYNEQFF; D: TRBD2; size: -; V: TRBV24-1; J: TRBJ2-1
DNA: TGTGCCAGCAGCCCCCCGGGCAGGGGGAATGAAAAACTGTTTTTT; CDR3: CASSPPGRGNEKLFF; D: TRBD1; size: -; V: TRBV7-9; J: TRBJ1-4
DNA: TGTGCCAGCAGCGTAATGAACACCGGGGAGCTGTTTTTT; CDR3: CASSVMNTGELFF; D: -; size: -; V: TRBV11-3; J: TRBJ2-2
DNA: TGTGCCAGTAGCGGACAGGGCCAGGGGACCCAGTACTTC; CDR3: CASSGQGQGTQYF; D: TRBD1; size: -; V: TRBV19; J: TRBJ2-5
DNA: TGTGCCAGCAGTTATGGGAGGAGAAATACGCAGTATTTT; CDR3: CASSYGRRNTQYF; D: -; size: -; V: TRBV28; J: TRBJ2-3
DNA: TGTGCCAGCAGCCGAGACAATAATGCGCCCCAGCATTTT; CDR3: CASSRDNNAPQHF; D: -; size: -; V: TRBV7-2; J: TRBJ1-5
DNA: TGTGCCAGCAGTTTATATGGTGGGGGGGGTGACGCTAACTATGGCTACACCTTC; CDR3: CASSLYGGGGDANYGYTF; D: -; size: -; V: TRBV28; J: TRBJ1-2
DNA: TGTGCCAGCAGCTTGGGGGACCTAGCGGGACAGTTCTTC; CDR3: CASSLGDLAGQFF; D: TRBD2; size: -; V: TRBV5-8; J: TRBJ2-1
DNA: TGTGCCAGCAGCTCCCCTCCCAATCAGCCCCAGCATTTT; CDR3: CASSSPPNQPQHF; D: -; size: -; V: TRBV6-6; J: TRBJ1-5
DNA: TGTGCCAGCAGCTTGGCCGGGACAGGTATCACCGGGGAGCTGTTTTTT; CDR3: CASSLAGTGITGELFF; D: TRBD1; size: -; V: TRBV7-9; J: TRBJ2-2
DNA: TGTGCCAGCAGCCAACAGGGTCCAACTGGGGCCAACGTCCTGACTTTC; CDR3: CASSQQGPTGANVLTF; D: -; size: -; V: TRBV7-9; J: TRBJ2-6